What follows are 21 T cell receptor beta chains derived from one specimen sequenced in a study of shared clonotypes between healthy human individuals. TCRdb keeps only in-frame clones here, not all; method: immunoSEQ multiplex PCR. Of about 1.1 million clones listed, around 78% were seen once; the top ten hold 0.6% to 0.75%. The sample taken for sequencing was memory CD4+ T cells from PBMCs. The sample's subset: CD45RA-negative fraction. Receptors originate from a man aged 18 to 29 in good health. Some clones in this sample may be carry-over from other donors' samples.

This clone occurred a few times. The genes are TRBV28 and TRBJ2-7; 7 bases map to TRBD2. V lost 8 bases and J lost 3; bases outside the gene matches: 4. This CDR3 comprises 12 residues. CDR1 and CDR2 (germline): MDHEN, SYDVKM. CDR3: CASGTTNYEQYF. The CDR3 DNA follows: TGTGCCAGCGGGACTACCAACTACGAGCAGTACTTC.

The chain is built from TRBV6-1 and TRBJ1-2; 7 bases are shared with TRBD1. J was trimmed by 2 bases and V by 2 bases; bases with no gene match: 14. Germline values: CDR1 MNHNS, CDR2 SASEGT. This CDR3 has 18 amino acids. The CDR3 reads CASSERSVRGSANYGYTF. CDR3 nucleotide sequence: TGTGCCAGCAGTGAAAGGTCCGTCAGGGGGAGTGCAAACTATGGCTACACCTTC.

The J gene is TRBJ1-1, the V gene TRBV10-3, with D tentatively TRBD1 (5 bases). Germline lookup yields CDR1 ENHRY and CDR2 SYGVKD. The V and J ends lost 0 bases and 1 base respectively, with 12 bases between them. The CDR3 extends over 16 amino acids. The CDR3 loop reads CAISESRTTPNTEAFF. CDR3 bases: TGTGCCATCAGTGAGTCACGGACAACCCCGAACACTGAAGCTTTCTTT.

This clone showed up just once. The chain joins TRBV15 to TRBJ2-7, with D perhaps matching TRBD1 (6 bases). Trimming left V 0 bases short and J 3 bases short, with 12 bases between. The CDR3 runs 15 residues. Germline V CDR1 and CDR2: LNHNV, YYDKDF (reference sequence). CDR3 sequence: CATSRDRQAGYEQYF. The CDR3 DNA is TGTGCCACCAGCAGAGATCGACAGGCGGGCTACGAGCAGTACTTC.

The genes are TRBV7-2 and TRBJ2-3; TRBD2 is a possible D gene (6 bases). CDR3 length: 18 amino acids. V lost 3 bases, J lost 0 bases, and 19 bases lay in between. Germline values: CDR1 SGHTA, CDR2 FQGNSA. The CDR3 DNA is TGTGCCAGCAGCTTTGACGGCGGGACCCCGGGGAGCACAGATACGCAGTATTTT. Its translation is CASSFDGGTPGSTDTQYF.

The rearrangement joins TRBV4-1 to TRBJ2-7; unclear D gene. The CDR3 loop spans 13 amino acids. V lost 4 bases, J lost 4 bases, and 11 bases lay in between. Germline V lookup: CDR1 MGHRA, CDR2 YSYEKL. The CDR3 sequence is CASSPKVGYEQYF. CDR3 DNA: TGCGCCAGCAGCCCAAAAGTAGGATACGAGCAGTACTTC.

This clone has just one count. This chain links TRBV19 with TRBJ2-1; 9 bases agree with TRBD2. V lost 4 bases and J lost 0; bases outside the gene matches: 10. The CDR3 is made up of 18 amino acids. Germline V gene sequence: CDR1 LNHDA, CDR2 SQIVND (reference sequence). The CDR3 spells CASSRGTFSGSSYNEQFF. In nucleotides, the CDR3 is TGTGCCAGTAGTAGGGGGACATTTAGCGGGAGCTCCTACAATGAGCAGTTCTTC.

This clone was counted once. The rearrangement joins TRBV5-8 to TRBJ1-5; D is possibly TRBD1 (5 bases). Trimming cost V 8 bases and J 9 bases, with 12 bases left between them. CDR1 is SGHTS, CDR2 YDEGEE, per germline. The CDR3 runs 11 residues. CDR3 in amino acids: CARTARWPQHF. As DNA, the CDR3 is TGTGCCAGGACAGCCCGATGGCCCCAGCATTTT.

The rearrangement links TRBV4-1 to TRBJ2-1, with D perhaps being TRBD1 or TRBD2 (5 bases each). Trimming took off 2 bases at V and 10 bases at J, with 15 bases between the two ends. The CDR3 has 14 amino acids. Per germline, CDR1 MGHRA and CDR2 YSYEKL. CDR3 sequence (DNA): TGCGCCAGCAGCCAACCACAGGCTTGGGGGGAGCAGTTCTTC. Residues: CASSQPQAWGEQFF.

J is TRBJ2-2 and V is TRBV25-1, with 9 bases lining up with TRBD1. V lost 5 bases and J lost 6; bases outside the gene matches: 4. This CDR3 region has 14 residues. Germline V gene sequence: CDR1 MGHDK, CDR2 SYGVNS. The CDR3 here is CASSQQGAPGELFF. The CDR3 DNA is TGTGCCAGCAGTCAACAGGGGGCGCCCGGGGAGCTGTTTTTT.

As to this clone: The junction and the germline gene differ at one end; a read error may be behind it. V and J are TRBV5-6 and TRBJ2-6; perhaps TRBD2 as D (6 bases). The CDR3 has 16 residues. Germline-derived CDR1 and CDR2 are SGHDT and YYEEEE. CDR3 region: CASSLAAGTGANALTF. CDR3 nucleotides: TGTGCCAGCAGCTTGGCGGCGGGGACTGGGGCCAACGCCCTGACTTTC.

This chain joins TRBV5-4 and TRBJ2-5, with D possibly called TRBD1 or TRBD2 (5 bases each). The V end was cut by 4 bases, the J end by 2 bases, with 12 bases between. The CDR3 is made up of 14 amino acids. Germline assignment: CDR1 SGHNT and CDR2 YYREEE (reference sequence). In nucleotides, the CDR3 is TGTGCCAGCAGCCCGGGACCAACTCAAGAGACCCAGTACTTC. It is translated as CASSPGPTQETQYF. The full variable domain, completed using reference TRBV5-4 and TRBJ2-5, is ETGVTQSPTHLIKTRGQQVTLRCSSQSGHNTVSWYQQALGQGPQFIFQYYREEENGRGNFPPRFSGLQFPNYSSELNVNALELDDSALYLCASSPGPTQETQYFGPGTRLLVL.

The genes are TRBV7-3 and TRBJ2-7; 10 nucleotides agree with TRBD1. The V gene's germline CDR1 is SGHTA and CDR2 FQGTGA. V shed 3 bases and J 2 bases; nucleotides not matched to a gene: 4. This CDR3 contains 15 residues. This CDR3 reads CASSFSGQGPYEQYF. The CDR3 bases are TGTGCCAGCAGCTTCTCGGGACAGGGGCCCTACGAGCAGTACTTC.

The rearrangement links TRBV30 to TRBJ2-7; D possibly corresponds to TRBD2 (6 bases). CDR1 is GTSNPN and CDR2 is SVGIG in the germline V gene (reference sequence). Trimming took 3 bases from V and 2 from J, leaving 14 bases between them. The CDR3 contains 14 residues. CDR3 residues: CAWRRPGDAYEQYF. The CDR3 DNA reads as TGTGCCTGGAGGAGGCCGGGGGACGCCTACGAGCAGTACTTC. The full variable domain, with the rest looked up from reference TRBV30 and TRBJ2-7, is SQTIHQWPATLVQPVGSPLSLECTVEGTSNPNLYWYRQAAGRGLQLLFYSVGIGQISSEVPQNLSASRPQDRQFILSSKKLLLSDSGFYLCAWRRPGDAYEQYFGPGTRLTVT.

Here the CDR3 reads CASTGRGTTEAFF. DNA for the CDR3: TGTGCCAGCACCGGAAGGGGCACCACTGAAGCTTTCTTT. The chain is built from TRBV25-1 and TRBJ1-1, with a tentative D call TRBD1 (5 bases). Trimming shortened V by 7 bases and J by 4 bases, and 13 bases separated the two germline ends. The CDR3 spans 13 residues. Looked up from germline, CDR1 is MGHDK and CDR2 is SYGVNS.

The gene calls are TRBV9 and TRBJ2-2; the match to TRBD1 covers 7 bases. With 4 bases clipped from V and 1 base from J, the junction kept 4 bases outside the gene matches. The CDR3 extends over 15 amino acids. Per the germline V gene, CDR1 is SGDLS and CDR2 is YYNGEE. This CDR3 is CASSLGQKNTGELFF. Here the CDR3 DNA reads TGTGCCAGCAGCCTGGGACAGAAGAACACCGGGGAGCTGTTTTTT. Variable domain in full (rest from reference TRBV9 and TRBJ2-2): DSGVTQTPKHLITATGQRVTLRCSPRSGDLSVYWYQQSLDQGLQFLIQYYNGEERAKGNILERFSAQQFPDLHSELNLSSLELGDSALYFCASSLGQKNTGELFFGEGSRLTVL.

This clone was seen only once. Other DNA variants within this sample encode the same CDR3. The chain joins TRBV9 to TRBJ2-5; 9 nucleotides align to TRBD1. The V and J ends lost 0 bases and 4 bases, in that order; junction bases with no gene match: 4. CDR1 SGDLS and CDR2 YYNGEE come from the germline V gene. The CDR3 is made up of 15 amino acids. This chain's CDR3 is CASSVGGTGLETQYF. The CDR3 bases are TGTGCCAGCAGCGTAGGTGGGACAGGGTTAGAGACCCAGTACTTC.

V gene TRBV5-1 combines with J gene TRBJ2-7, with D tentatively TRBD1 (5 bases). CDR3 length equals 15 residues. V lost 0 bases, J lost 2 bases, and 12 bases lay in between. The V gene's germline CDR1 is SGHRS and CDR2 YFSETQ. CDR3 DNA: TGCGCCAGCAGCTTGGAAGTGGGGCCCACCTACGAGCAGTACTTC. Its translation: CASSLEVGPTYEQYF.

With regard to this clone: This may come from a read error, since a much larger clone is one base off. The CDR3 region is CASSQISGTASYEQYF. The CDR3, as DNA: TGTGCCAGCAGCCAAATATCGGGGACAGCTTCCTACGAGCAGTACTTC. The V call is TRBV4-2, the J call TRBJ2-7; TRBD1 matches 7 bases. The CDR3 length is 16 residues. J was trimmed by 1 base and V by 2 bases; bases with no gene match: 8. Germline V CDR1 and CDR2: LGHNA, YNFKEQ.

J is TRBJ2-5 and V is TRBV5-4; D is perhaps TRBD2 (6 bases). With 4 bases removed from V and 1 base from J, the gap between germline ends came to 14 bases. The V gene's germline CDR1 is SGHNT and CDR2 YYREEE (reference sequence). The length of the CDR3 is 15 residues. The CDR3 reads CASSKGTGFQETQYF. The CDR3 coding sequence is TGTGCCAGCAGCAAAGGGACTGGCTTCCAAGAGACCCAGTACTTC.

The chain joins TRBV18 to TRBJ2-2, with TRBD1 identical over 7 bases. Trimming removed 3 bases from V and 7 bases from J; junction bases left unmatched: 11. CDR1 KGHSH and CDR2 LQKENI come from the germline V gene. The CDR3 sequence is 16 residues long. Here the CDR3 DNA reads TGTGCCAGCTCACCCGGACAGGCCCTTGCAAGCGGGGAGCTGTTTTTT. This encodes CASSPGQALASGELFF.